This T cell receptor (beta chain) was recorded in a study of spatial heterogeneity in lung cancer. This clonotype was picked up a small number of times. Its antigen is unknown. Time point denoted: blood at routine non-recurrence follow-up after resection. The input material, whole RNA from tumor, nontumor lung or frozen PBMC, was sequenced unsorted. Overall study findings and caveats: Ubiquitous expanded tumor TCRs showed up in blood more at resection than follow-up.

The CDR3 sequence is 13 residues long. Trimming stripped 3 bases from V and 3 bases from J, with 12 bases between. CDR1 is GTSNPN and CDR2 is SVGIG in the germline V gene (reference sequence). TCR cDNA molecules each carried a unique molecular identifier. From the 5' RACE reads, TCRdb called clonotypes with MiXCR, one entry per CDR3 protein. The profile shows about 41,000 distinct CDR3 sequences, more than 9% of them singletons. This TCR derives from a female donor with early-stage non-small cell lung cancer. This chain joins TRBV30 and TRBJ2-7; the D gene could be TRBD1 or TRBD2 (6 bases each). Specimen: PBMCs, collected at follow-up. The CDR3 DNA follows: TGTGCCTGGAGCAACGGGGGCAACTACGAGCAGTACTTC. It specifies CAWSNGGNYEQYF. Full variable domain (rest looked up from reference TRBV30 and TRBJ2-7): SQTIHQWPATLVQPVGSPLSLECTVEGTSNPNLYWYRQAAGRGLQLLFYSVGIGQISSEVPQNLSASRPQDRQFILSSKKLLLSDSGFYLCAWSNGGNYEQYFGPGTRLTVT.